The 26 T cell receptor beta chains below were found in one sample sequenced in a study of radiotherapy plus CTLA-4 blockade in lung cancer. The data were produced by immunoSEQ multiplex PCR, yet TCRdb's version contains in-frame clones alone and is incomplete. Of roughly 62,000 clones listed, 70% to 80% are singletons. The source was peripheral blood, collected from a patient treated with radiotherapy plus ipilimumab. These receptors were obtained from a human donor with non-small cell lung cancer who had a complete response to radiotherapy plus ipilimumab.

The genes are TRBV11-2 and TRBJ2-2; the D gene is possibly TRBD1 (5 bases). V lost 3 bases and J 5 bases, leaving 10 bases between the germline ends. CDR1 is SGHAT and CDR2 is FQNNGV in the germline V gene. The CDR3 totals 14 residues. The DNA for the CDR3 is TGTGCCAGCAGCTTTTCCAGGGATACCGGGGAGCTGTTTTTT. As protein: CASSFSRDTGELFF.

V is TRBV9 and J is TRBJ1-1, with 7 nucleotides matching TRBD1. J was trimmed by 5 bases and V by 2 bases; bases with no gene match: 3. CDR1 SGDLS and CDR2 YYNGEE come from the germline V gene. The CDR3 covers 13 residues. CDR3 sequence reads: CASSVGTVTEAFF. As DNA, the CDR3 is TGTGCCAGCAGCGTGGGGACAGTTACTGAAGCTTTCTTT.

This chain joins TRBV10-1 and TRBJ2-1; D call uncertain. V lost 2 bases and J lost 7, with 6 bases in between. Germline values: CDR1 WNHNN, CDR2 SYGVQD (reference sequence). The CDR3 is 12 residues long. The CDR3 region is CASSERRNEQFF. In DNA, the CDR3 is TGCGCCAGCAGTGAGAGGCGGAATGAGCAGTTCTTC.

The rearrangement joins TRBV7-6 to TRBJ1-3; maybe TRBD1 (5 bases). The V gene lost 5 bases and the J gene lost 0 bases, with 11 bases spanning the gap. From germline, CDR1 is SGHVS and CDR2 FNYEAQ. This CDR3 is 15 amino acids long. The DNA of the CDR3 is TGTGCCAGCAGCCCGACAGCTTCCTCTGGAAACACCATATATTTT. It yields the protein CASSPTASSGNTIYF.

The rearrangement uses TRBV27 and TRBJ1-5; weak D call: TRBD1 (6 bases). This CDR3 is built from 14 residues. The germline V gene has CDR1 MNHEY and CDR2 SMNVEV (reference sequence). Trimming removed 5 bases at V and 5 bases at J, with 13 bases between. The CDR3 region has the DNA TGTGCCAGCAGTGGGACAAGGGGCCATCAGCCCCAGCATTTT. It translates to CASSGTRGHQPQHF.

The chain has TRBV5-1 and TRBJ1-6; no reliable D call. V was clipped by 1 base and J by 5 bases, with 10 bases between them. Per the germline V gene, CDR1 is SGHRS and CDR2 is YFSETQ. This CDR3 region has 15 residues. The CDR3 bases are TGCGCCAGCAGCTTGCAAGGCGATCATAATTCACCCCTCCACTTT. As protein: CASSLQGDHNSPLHF.

A few counts support this clone. The chain has TRBV10-3 and TRBJ2-1, with 9 bases that match TRBD1. V gave up 4 bases and J gave up 3 bases; unmatched junction bases: 4. This CDR3 contains 15 residues. Germline assignment: CDR1 ENHRY and CDR2 SYGVKD. The CDR3 loop reads CAISGGTGNYNEQFF. DNA for the CDR3: TGTGCCATCAGTGGGGGGACAGGGAACTACAATGAGCAGTTCTTC.

This clone was recorded a few times. This chain joins TRBV4-1 and TRBJ1-1, with TRBD1 matching over 7 bases. J was trimmed by 6 bases and V by 4 bases; bases with no gene match: 14. The CDR3 runs 16 residues. CDR1 MGHRA and CDR2 YSYEKL come from the germline V gene. In DNA, the CDR3 is TGCGCCAGCAGCCGAAGTTTGGTAAGGGGGCCCGCTGAAGCTTTCTTT. This encodes CASSRSLVRGPAEAFF.

To note about this clone: Germline and junction disagree at one end, which may indicate a read error. This chain links TRBV5-1 with TRBJ1-1, with D possibly TRBD1 on 6 matching bases. Germline CDR1 and CDR2: SGHRS and YFSETQ. The CDR3 is made up of 13 amino acids. In nucleotides, the CDR3 is TGCGCCAGCAGCTTGGACATGGTGGACGACAGGACTTTT. Translated: CASSLDMVDDRTF.

Worth noting for this clone: The germline gene is not matched at one end of the junction; a read error may be the cause. This rearrangement joins TRBV7-2 to TRBJ2-1; 7 bases are shared with TRBD2. The CDR3 consists of 13 residues. Germline values: CDR1 SGHTA, CDR2 FQGNSA. CDR3 amino acids: CASSLPGLFEQLF. The CDR3 DNA reads as TGTGCCAGCAGCCTCCCGGGACTATTTGAGCAGCTCTTC.

The chain employs TRBV6-5 and TRBJ1-1; no reliable D call. V lost 0 bases, J lost 0 bases, and 8 bases lay in between. This CDR3 region has 15 residues. Germline lookup yields CDR1 MNHEY and CDR2 SVGAGI. CDR3 amino acids: CASSYSMRVNTEAFF. CDR3 nucleotides: TGTGCCAGCAGTTACTCGATGAGGGTGAACACTGAAGCTTTCTTT.

The chain uses TRBV7-6 and TRBJ2-7; D tentatively fits TRBD1 or TRBD2 (5 bases each). This CDR3 has 13 amino acids. Germline assignment: CDR1 SGHVS and CDR2 FNYEAQ. V was shortened by 5 bases and J by 10 bases, with 18 bases between the two germline ends. This chain's CDR3 is CASSERDGHKQYF. The CDR3 bases are TGTGCCAGCAGCGAACGGGACGGACATAAACAGTACTTC.

The CDR3 spells CASSVLRAGVGAEAFF. CDR3 nucleotides: TGTGCCAGTAGTGTCCTTCGGGCGGGGGTTGGGGCTGAAGCTTTCTTT. This chain links TRBV19 with TRBJ1-1; tentative D call: TRBD1 (5 bases). The V end was cut by 5 bases, the J end by 6 bases, with 22 bases between. CDR1 is LNHDA and CDR2 is SQIVND in the germline V gene (reference sequence). This CDR3 region has 16 residues.

About this clone: One junction end does not reproduce the germline sequence, and a read error may be involved. The V call is TRBV7-2, the J call TRBJ1-1; D remains ambiguous. The CDR3 is 13 residues long. Germline V gene lookup returns CDR1 SGHTA and CDR2 FQGNSA. The CDR3 DNA follows: TGTGCCAGCAGCCCGAACCCGAACACTGAGGCTTTCTTT. This codes for CASSPNPNTEAFF.

The rearrangement links TRBV19 to TRBJ1-5; TRBD1 matches at 7 bases. CDR3 length equals 15 residues. The V gene end was trimmed by 1 base and the J gene end by 9 bases; junction bases not matched to a gene: 9. Germline V CDR1 and CDR2: LNHDA, SQIVND (reference sequence). The CDR3 loop is CASSIGGQVVRPQHF. CDR3 in DNA: TGTGCCAGTAGTATAGGTGGACAGGTAGTTAGGCCCCAGCATTTT.

The chain recombines TRBV27 with TRBJ1-5; TRBD1 matches at 7 bases. The CDR3 is 14 residues long. Germline CDR1 MNHEY, CDR2 SMNVEV (reference sequence). J lost 6 bases, V lost 3 bases, and 5 bases had no gene match. This chain's CDR3 is CASSFDRDAQPQHF. The CDR3, as DNA: TGTGCCAGCAGTTTCGACAGGGACGCTCAGCCCCAGCATTTT.

The chain employs TRBV4-3 and TRBJ1-5; 8 bases map to TRBD1. Trimming at V came to 8 bases and at J to 3 bases, leaving 6 bases not matched to a gene. Germline CDR1 is LGHNA and CDR2 is YSLEER. This CDR3 contains 14 residues. CDR3 loop: CASEPGQANQPQHF. The DNA of the CDR3 is TGCGCCAGCGAGCCGGGACAGGCCAATCAGCCCCAGCATTTT.

This rearrangement joins TRBV6-5 to TRBJ1-1; D unclear. From germline, CDR1 is MNHEY and CDR2 SVGAGI. The CDR3 is 13 amino acids. The V end was cut by 5 bases, the J end by 1 base, with 8 bases between. Written as DNA, the CDR3 is TGTGCCAGCAGTAAGGATCAGAACACTGAAGCTTTCTTT. Protein sequence: CASSKDQNTEAFF.

The V call is TRBV6-6, the J call TRBJ2-2; 8 bases map to TRBD1. Germline assignment: CDR1 MNHNY and CDR2 SVGAGI (reference sequence). This CDR3 region has 15 residues. With V trimmed by 0 bases and J by 6 bases, 3 bases remained unmatched. DNA for the CDR3: TGTGCCAGCAGTTACTCACAGGGGGGATCCGGGGAGCTGTTTTTT. Translation gives CASSYSQGGSGELFF.

In its sample, this clone was seen once. The chain uses TRBV4-1 and TRBJ1-3, with 10 nucleotides matching TRBD1. The CDR3 length is 16 residues. V lost 3 bases and J lost 4; bases outside the gene matches: 6. CDR1 is MGHRA and CDR2 is YSYEKL in the germline V gene. The CDR3 loop reads CASSHTGTGEGNTIYF. CDR3 nucleotides: TGCGCCAGCAGCCACACCGGGACAGGGGAAGGAAACACCATATATTTT.

The chain employs TRBV5-1 and TRBJ2-7, with TRBD1 matching 7 bases. This CDR3 has 13 residues. Germline values: CDR1 SGHRS, CDR2 YFSETQ. Losses at the gene ends were 4 bases for V and 6 bases for J; bases not matched to a gene: 7. The CDR3: CASSLTTGAEQYV. For the CDR3, the DNA is TGCGCCAGCAGCCTAACCACAGGGGCCGAGCAGTACGTC.

Note on this clone: One end of the junction fails to match germline, which may point to a read error. The V and J genes are TRBV7-7 and TRBJ2-2; TRBD2 is a possible D gene (6 bases). This CDR3 contains 13 residues. The germline V gene has CDR1 SSHAT and CDR2 FNYEAQ (reference sequence). DNA of the CDR3: TGTGCTAGCAGCCTCGGGGGCACCGGGGAGCTGTTTTTT. It yields the protein CASSLGGTGELFF.

The J gene is TRBJ2-7, the V gene TRBV27, with 7 bases matching TRBD1. Trimming at V came to 6 bases and at J to 4 bases, leaving 3 bases not matched to a gene. There are 12 residues in the CDR3. Germline V gene data show CDR1 as MNHEY and CDR2 as SMNVEV (reference sequence). The CDR3 here is CASSLQGYEQYF. The CDR3 region has the DNA TGTGCCAGCAGCTTACAGGGGTACGAGCAGTACTTC.

The chain combines TRBV6-4 with TRBJ1-1; 7 positions match TRBD1. The length of the CDR3 is 14 residues. Germline trimming cut 5 bases from V and 5 bases from J; bases unmatched to any gene: 8. Per the germline V gene, CDR1 is MRHNA and CDR2 is SNTAGT. Here the CDR3 DNA reads TGTGCCAGCAGTCCTTCGACAGGGCAAACTGAAGCTTTCTTT. This gives the protein CASSPSTGQTEAFF.

The V call is TRBV11-3, the J call TRBJ2-7; the match to TRBD2 covers 7 bases. The J segment lost 6 bases and the V segment lost 4 bases, leaving 12 bases of the junction unmatched. Looked up from germline, CDR1 is SGHNT and CDR2 is YENEEA. This CDR3 is built from 15 residues. The CDR3 sequence: CASSYSGWGGGEQYF. The CDR3 region has the DNA TGTGCCAGCAGCTATTCGGGGTGGGGGGGAGGCGAGCAGTACTTC.

The chain uses TRBV21-1 and TRBJ2-4; the DNA was not compared with TRBD2, the D call given in the table. TRBV21-1 is annotated as a pseudogene. This CDR3 contains 21 residues. CDR3 nucleotides: TGTGCCAGCAGATGGGGGGGTCGGGCCCAAACTGTTCCACTAGCCAAAAACATTCAGTACTTC. Its protein product is CASRWGGRAQTVPLAKNIQYF.